The present T cell receptor (beta chain) was sequenced within a study of blood T cell repertoires in COVID-19. Study background: Samples came from the United States, Italy and Spain, spanning acute and convalescent COVID-19. Sources were T cells, B-cell-depleted T cells, or PBMCs; the material itself was cDNA or gDNA.

In the authors' workflow: It was from reference gene primer amplification that nucleated cell counts were estimated. Profiling relied on immunoSEQ multiplex PCR, and the TCRdb table lists in-frame clones only, not all of them. V and J calls and clone size are those listed in that table; D and trimming were worked out from the DNA. The sample records around 130,000 clones, 70% to 90% being singletons. Germline assignment: CDR1 MGHRA and CDR2 YSYEKL. The length of the CDR3 is 18 residues. V was clipped by 4 bases and J by 8 bases; unmatched bases: 16. This clonotype originated in a woman in her 50s who had recovered from COVID-19. The chain links TRBV4-1 to TRBJ2-3; 12 bases fit TRBD2. The specimen was peripheral blood. The CDR3 reads CASSPRLAGVGRGGTQYF. The CDR3 DNA follows: TGCGCCAGCAGCCCCCGACTAGCGGGAGTGGGTCGGGGGGGTACGCAGTATTTT.